This T cell receptor (beta chain) was recovered during a study of shared clonotypes between healthy human individuals. Study in general: Used for every donor were three CD4 naive, three CD4 memory, two CD8 naive and one CD8 memory plate.

Turning to this clone: The antigen is not known.

CDR1 is WSHSY, CDR2 SAAADI, per germline. V was trimmed by 2 bases and J by 0 bases, leaving 4 bases between them. CDR3 length: 13 amino acids. Samples underwent the assay at deep level. Clones were sequenced by immunoSEQ multiplex PCR, and TCRdb holds only the in-frame ones, with some missing. The sample yields around 560,000 clones, around 96% seen once. It was CD45RO-negative cells, positively selected for CCR7, that made up naive CD8 cells, with terminally differentiated effector memory CD45RA+ cells excluded. Study-level findings and limits: Estimated richness values were generally larger in naive subsets than in memory subsets.

This receptor was obtained from a woman aged 25 to 39 in good health. The sequenced sample was naive CD8+ T cells sorted from blood. The chain joins TRBV10-2 to TRBJ1-1, with D unclear. The CDR3 here is CASSERVNTEAFF. CDR3 DNA: TGCGCCAGCAGTGAGAGGGTGAACACTGAAGCTTTCTTT.